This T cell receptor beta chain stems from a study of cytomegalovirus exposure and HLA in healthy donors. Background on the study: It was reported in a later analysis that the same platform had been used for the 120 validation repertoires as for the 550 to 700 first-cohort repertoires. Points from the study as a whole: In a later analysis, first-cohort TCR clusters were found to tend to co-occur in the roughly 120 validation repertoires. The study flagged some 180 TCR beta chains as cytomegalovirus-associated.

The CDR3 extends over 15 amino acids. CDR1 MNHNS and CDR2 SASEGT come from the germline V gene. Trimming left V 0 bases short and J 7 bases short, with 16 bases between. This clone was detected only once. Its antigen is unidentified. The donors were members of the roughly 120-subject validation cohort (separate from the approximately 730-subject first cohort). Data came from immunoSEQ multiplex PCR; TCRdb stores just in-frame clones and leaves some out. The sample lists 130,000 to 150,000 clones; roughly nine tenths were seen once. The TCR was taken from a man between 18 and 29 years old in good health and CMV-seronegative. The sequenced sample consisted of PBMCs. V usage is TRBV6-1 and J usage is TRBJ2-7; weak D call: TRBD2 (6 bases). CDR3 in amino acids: CASSEAGGSTFEQYF. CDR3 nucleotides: TGTGCCAGCAGTGAAGCGGGAGGCAGTACGTTTGAGCAGTACTTC.